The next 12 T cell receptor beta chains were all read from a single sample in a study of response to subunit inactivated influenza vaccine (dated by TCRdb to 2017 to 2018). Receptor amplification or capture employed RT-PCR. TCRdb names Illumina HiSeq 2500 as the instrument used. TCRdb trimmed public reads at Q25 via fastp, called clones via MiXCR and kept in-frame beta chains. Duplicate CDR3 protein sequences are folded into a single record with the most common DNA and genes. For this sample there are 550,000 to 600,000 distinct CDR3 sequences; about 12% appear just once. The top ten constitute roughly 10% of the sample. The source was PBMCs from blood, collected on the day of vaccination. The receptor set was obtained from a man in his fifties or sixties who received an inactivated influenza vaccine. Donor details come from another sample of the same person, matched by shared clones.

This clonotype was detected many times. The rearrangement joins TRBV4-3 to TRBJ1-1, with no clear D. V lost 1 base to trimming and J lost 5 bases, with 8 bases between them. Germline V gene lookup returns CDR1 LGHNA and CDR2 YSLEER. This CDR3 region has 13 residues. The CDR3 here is CASSQGRATEAFF. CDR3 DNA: TGCGCCAGCAGCCAAGGGAGGGCTACTGAAGCTTTCTTT.

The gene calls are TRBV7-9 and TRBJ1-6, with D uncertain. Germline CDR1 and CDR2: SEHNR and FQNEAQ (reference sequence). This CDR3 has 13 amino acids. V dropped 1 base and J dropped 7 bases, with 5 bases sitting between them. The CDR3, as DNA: TGTGCCAGCAGCTTAGATTTAAATTCACCCCTCCACTTT. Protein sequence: CASSLDLNSPLHF.

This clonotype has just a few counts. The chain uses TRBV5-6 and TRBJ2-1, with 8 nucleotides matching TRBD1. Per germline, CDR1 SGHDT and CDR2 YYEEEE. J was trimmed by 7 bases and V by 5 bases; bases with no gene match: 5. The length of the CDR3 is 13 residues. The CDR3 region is CASRFQGANEQFF. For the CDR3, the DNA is TGTGCCAGCAGATTTCAGGGGGCAAATGAGCAGTTCTTC. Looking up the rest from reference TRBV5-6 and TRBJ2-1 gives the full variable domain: DAGVTQSPTHLIKTRGQQVTLRCSPKSGHDTVSWYQQALGQGPQFIFQYYEEEERQRGNFPDRFSGHQFPNYSSELNVNALLLGDSALYLCASRFQGANEQFFGPGTRLTVL.

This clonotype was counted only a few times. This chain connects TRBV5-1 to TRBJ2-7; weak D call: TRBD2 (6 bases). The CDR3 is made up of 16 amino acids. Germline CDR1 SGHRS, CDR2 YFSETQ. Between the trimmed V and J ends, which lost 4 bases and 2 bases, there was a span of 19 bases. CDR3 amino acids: CASSPWGAGGPYEQYF. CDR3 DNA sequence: TGCGCCAGCAGCCCCTGGGGAGCGGGCGGTCCCTACGAGCAGTACTTC.

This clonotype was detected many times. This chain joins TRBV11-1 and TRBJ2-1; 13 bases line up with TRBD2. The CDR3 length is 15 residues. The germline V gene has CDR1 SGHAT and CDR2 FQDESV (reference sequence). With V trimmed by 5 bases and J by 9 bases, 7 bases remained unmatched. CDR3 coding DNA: TGTGCCAGCAGCCTTGCGGGACTAGCGGGACGTGAGCAGTTCTTC. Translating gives CASSLAGLAGREQFF.

The CDR3 DNA reads TGTGCCAGCAGCTTAGGAGCCAGCCAAGAGACCCAGTACTTC. Amino acid sequence: CASSLGASQETQYF. The chain uses TRBV7-6 and TRBJ2-5, with D unresolved. Trimming shortened V by 1 base and J by 1 base, and 7 bases separated the two germline ends. This CDR3 is built from 14 residues. Germline V gene lookup returns CDR1 SGHVS and CDR2 FNYEAQ.

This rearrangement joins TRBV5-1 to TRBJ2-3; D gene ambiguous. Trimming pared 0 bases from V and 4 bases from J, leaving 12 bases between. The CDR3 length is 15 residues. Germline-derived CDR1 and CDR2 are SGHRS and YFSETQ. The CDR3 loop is CASSLDLRRSDTQYF. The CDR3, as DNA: TGCGCCAGCAGCTTGGACCTTAGGAGATCAGATACGCAGTATTTT.

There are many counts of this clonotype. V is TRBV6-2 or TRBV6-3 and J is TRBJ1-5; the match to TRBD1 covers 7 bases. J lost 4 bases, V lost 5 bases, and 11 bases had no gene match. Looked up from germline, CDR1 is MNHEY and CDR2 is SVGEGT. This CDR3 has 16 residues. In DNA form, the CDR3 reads TGTGCCAGCAGTAAGCAAACCGGGACAGCAAATCAGCCCCAGCATTTT. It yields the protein CASSKQTGTANQPQHF.

CDR3 protein: CSVDRPQGATDTQYF. The CDR3 region has the DNA TGCAGCGTTGACCGACCACAGGGGGCAACAGATACGCAGTATTTT. The V gene is TRBV29-1, the J gene TRBJ2-3; the match to TRBD1 covers 9 bases. The germline CDR1 and CDR2 sequences are SQVTM and ANQGSEA. V lost 3 bases and J lost 3; bases outside the gene matches: 7. This CDR3 is 15 amino acids long.

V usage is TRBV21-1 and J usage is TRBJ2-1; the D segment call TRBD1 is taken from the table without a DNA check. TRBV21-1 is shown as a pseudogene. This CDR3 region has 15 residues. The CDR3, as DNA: TGTGCCAGCAGGGGGGGCAGGGGGCTCTACAATGAGCAGTTCTTC. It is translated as CASRGGRGLYNEQFF.

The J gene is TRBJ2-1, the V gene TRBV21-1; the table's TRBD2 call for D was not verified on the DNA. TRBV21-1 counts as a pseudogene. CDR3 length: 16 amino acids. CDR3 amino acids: CASKTRGGASYNEQFF. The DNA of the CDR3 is TGTGCCAGCAAAACCCGCGGGGGGGCTTCCTACAATGAGCAGTTCTTC.

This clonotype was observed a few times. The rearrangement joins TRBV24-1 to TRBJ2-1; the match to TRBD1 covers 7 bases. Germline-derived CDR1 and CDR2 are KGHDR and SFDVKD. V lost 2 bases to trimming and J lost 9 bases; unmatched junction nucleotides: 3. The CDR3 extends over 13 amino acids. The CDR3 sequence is CATSDSGGGEQFF. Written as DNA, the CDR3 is TGTGCCACCAGTGATTCAGGGGGTGGTGAGCAGTTCTTC.